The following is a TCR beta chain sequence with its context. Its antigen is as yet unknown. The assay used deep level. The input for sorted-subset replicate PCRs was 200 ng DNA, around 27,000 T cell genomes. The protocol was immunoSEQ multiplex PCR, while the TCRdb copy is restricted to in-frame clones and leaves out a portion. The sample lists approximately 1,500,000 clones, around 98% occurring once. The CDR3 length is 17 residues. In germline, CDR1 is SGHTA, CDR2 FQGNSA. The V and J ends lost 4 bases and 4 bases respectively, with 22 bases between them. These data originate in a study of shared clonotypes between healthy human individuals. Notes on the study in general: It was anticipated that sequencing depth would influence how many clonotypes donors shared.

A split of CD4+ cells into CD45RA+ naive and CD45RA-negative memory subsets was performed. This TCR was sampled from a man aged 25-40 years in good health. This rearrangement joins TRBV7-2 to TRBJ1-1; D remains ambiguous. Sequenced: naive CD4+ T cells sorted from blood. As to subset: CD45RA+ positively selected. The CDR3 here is CASSSEGIVGGFTEAFF. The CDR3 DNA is TGTGCCAGCAGCTCTGAGGGAATCGTGGGTGGGTTCACTGAAGCTTTCTTT.